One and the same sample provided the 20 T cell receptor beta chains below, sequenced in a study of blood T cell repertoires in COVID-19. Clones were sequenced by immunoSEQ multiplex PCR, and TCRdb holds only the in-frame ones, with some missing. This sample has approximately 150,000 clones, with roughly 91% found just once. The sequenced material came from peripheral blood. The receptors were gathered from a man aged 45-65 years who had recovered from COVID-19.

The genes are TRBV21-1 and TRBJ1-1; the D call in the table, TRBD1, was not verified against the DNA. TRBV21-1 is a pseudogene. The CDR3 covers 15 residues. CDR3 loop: CASSKRTGENTEAFF. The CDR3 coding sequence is TGTGCCAGCAGCAAAAGGACAGGGGAGAACACTGAAGCTTTCTTT.

CDR3 protein: CASSFGGRGLETQYF. CDR3 nucleotides: TGTGCCAGCAGTTTTGGTGGCAGGGGGCTTGAGACCCAGTACTTC. J is TRBJ2-5 and V is TRBV28, with 8 bases lining up with TRBD1. V lost 3 bases to trimming and J lost 5 bases; unmatched junction nucleotides: 8. This CDR3 spans 15 amino acids. The germline V gene encodes CDR1 MDHEN and CDR2 SYDVKM.

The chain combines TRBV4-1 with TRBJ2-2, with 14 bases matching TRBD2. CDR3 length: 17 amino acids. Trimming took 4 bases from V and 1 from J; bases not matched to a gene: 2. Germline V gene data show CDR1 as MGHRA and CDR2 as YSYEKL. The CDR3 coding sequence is TGCGCCAGCAGCCGCGGACTAGCGGGGGGGAACACCGGGGAGCTGTTTTTT. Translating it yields CASSRGLAGGNTGELFF.

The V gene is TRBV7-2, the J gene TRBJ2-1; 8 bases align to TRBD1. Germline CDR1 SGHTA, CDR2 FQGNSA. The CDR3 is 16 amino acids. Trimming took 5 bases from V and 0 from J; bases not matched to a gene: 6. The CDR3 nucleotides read TGTGCCAGCAGCCCTAGACAGGGGAGCTCCTACAATGAGCAGTTCTTC. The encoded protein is CASSPRQGSSYNEQFF.

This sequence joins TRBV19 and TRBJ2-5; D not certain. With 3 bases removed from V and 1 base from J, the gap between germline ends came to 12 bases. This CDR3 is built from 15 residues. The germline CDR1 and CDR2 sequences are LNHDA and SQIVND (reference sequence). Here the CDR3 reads CASSMRPNIQETQYF. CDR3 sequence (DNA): TGTGCCAGTAGTATGCGCCCGAATATCCAAGAGACCCAGTACTTC.

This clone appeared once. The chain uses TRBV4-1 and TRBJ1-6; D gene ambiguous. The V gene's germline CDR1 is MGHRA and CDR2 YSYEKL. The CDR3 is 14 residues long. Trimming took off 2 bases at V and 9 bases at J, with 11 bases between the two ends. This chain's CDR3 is CASSQKEIGSPLHF. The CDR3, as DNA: TGCGCCAGCAGCCAAAAGGAGATAGGTTCACCCCTCCACTTT.

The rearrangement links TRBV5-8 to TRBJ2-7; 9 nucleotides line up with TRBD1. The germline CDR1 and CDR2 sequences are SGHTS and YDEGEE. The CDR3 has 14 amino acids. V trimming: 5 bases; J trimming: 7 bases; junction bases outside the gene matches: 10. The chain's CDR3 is CASSPGQGAEEQYF. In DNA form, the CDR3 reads TGTGCCAGCAGTCCGGGACAGGGAGCCGAAGAGCAGTACTTC. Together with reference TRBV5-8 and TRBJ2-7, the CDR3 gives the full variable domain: EAGVTQSPTHLIKTRGQQATLRCSPISGHTSVYWYQQALGLGLQFLLWYDEGEERNRGNFPPRFSGRQFPNYSSELNVNALELEDSALYLCASSPGQGAEEQYFGPGTRLTVT.

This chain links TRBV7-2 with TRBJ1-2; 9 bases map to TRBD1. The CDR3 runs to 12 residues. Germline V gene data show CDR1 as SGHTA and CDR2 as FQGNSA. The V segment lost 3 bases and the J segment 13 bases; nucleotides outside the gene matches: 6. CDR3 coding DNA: TGTGCCAGCAGCTTTACAGGGGGCGTTGGCACCTTC. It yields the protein CASSFTGGVGTF.

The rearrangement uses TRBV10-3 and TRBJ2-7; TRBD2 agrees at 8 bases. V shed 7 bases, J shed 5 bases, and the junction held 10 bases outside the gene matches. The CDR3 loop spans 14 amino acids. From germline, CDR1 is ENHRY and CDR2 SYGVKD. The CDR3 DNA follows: TGTGCCATCAAGGAGGCGGGGGGAAGGGACGAGCAGTACTTC. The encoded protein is CAIKEAGGRDEQYF.

The DNA for the CDR3 is TGTGCCAGCAGCTTAGCGGAGGGGCAGGCTGGGAACACTGAAGCTTTCTTT. It specifies CASSLAEGQAGNTEAFF. The V and J genes are TRBV7-8 and TRBJ1-1; a possible D gene is TRBD1 (5 bases). Germline loops: CDR1 SGHVS, CDR2 FQNEAQ. V lost 0 bases and J lost 1, with 15 bases in between. The CDR3 is 17 amino acids. The full variable domain, rest sourced from reference TRBV7-8 and TRBJ1-1, is GAGVSQSPRYKVAKRGQDVALRCDPISGHVSLFWYQQALGQGPEFLTYFQNEAQLDKSGLPSDRFFAERPEGSVSTLKIQRTQQEDSAVYLCASSLAEGQAGNTEAFFGQGTRLTVV.

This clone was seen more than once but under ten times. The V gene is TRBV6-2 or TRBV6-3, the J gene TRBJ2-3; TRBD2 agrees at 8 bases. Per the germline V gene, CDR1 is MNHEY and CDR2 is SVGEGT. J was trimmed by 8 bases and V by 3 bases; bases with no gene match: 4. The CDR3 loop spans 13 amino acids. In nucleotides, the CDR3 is TGTGCCAGCAGTTATTCGGCGGGAGGTACGCAGTATTTT. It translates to CASSYSAGGTQYF.

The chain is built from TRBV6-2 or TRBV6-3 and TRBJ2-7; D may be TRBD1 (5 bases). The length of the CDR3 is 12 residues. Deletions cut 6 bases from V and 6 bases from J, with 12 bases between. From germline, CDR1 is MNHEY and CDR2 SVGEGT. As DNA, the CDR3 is TGTGCCAGCAGCCAAGCCCAGGGCGAGCAGTACTTC. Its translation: CASSQAQGEQYF.

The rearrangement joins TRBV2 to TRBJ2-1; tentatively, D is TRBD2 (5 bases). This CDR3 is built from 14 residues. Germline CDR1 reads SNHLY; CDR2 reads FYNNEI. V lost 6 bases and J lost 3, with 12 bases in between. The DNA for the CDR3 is TGTGCCAGCAGCGGGATAACCCACTACAATGAGCAGTTCTTC. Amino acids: CASSGITHYNEQFF.

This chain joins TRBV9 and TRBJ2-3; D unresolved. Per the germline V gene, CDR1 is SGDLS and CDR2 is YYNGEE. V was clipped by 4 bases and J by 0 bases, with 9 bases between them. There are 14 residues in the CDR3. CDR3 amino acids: CASSQTLSTDTQYF. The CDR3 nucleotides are TGTGCCAGCAGCCAGACTCTAAGCACAGATACGCAGTATTTT.

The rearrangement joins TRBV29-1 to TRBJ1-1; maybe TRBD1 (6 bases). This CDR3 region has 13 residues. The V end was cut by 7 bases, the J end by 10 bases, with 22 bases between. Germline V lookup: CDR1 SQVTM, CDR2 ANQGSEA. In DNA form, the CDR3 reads TGCAGCGGATCGACCGAAGTTTGGGGGCGAGCTTTCTTT. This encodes CSGSTEVWGRAFF.

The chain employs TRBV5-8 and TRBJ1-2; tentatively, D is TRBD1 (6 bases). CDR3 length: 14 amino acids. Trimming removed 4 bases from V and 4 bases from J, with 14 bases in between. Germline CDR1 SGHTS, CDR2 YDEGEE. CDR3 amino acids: CASSVIRGGYGYTF. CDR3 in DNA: TGTGCCAGCAGCGTCATCAGGGGCGGCTATGGCTACACCTTC.

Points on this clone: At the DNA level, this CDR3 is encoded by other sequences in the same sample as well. The CDR3 DNA reads as TGTGCCAGCAGCGTAGGAGCGGGGTCCTACGAGCAGTACTTC. It yields the protein CASSVGAGSYEQYF. The chain links TRBV9 to TRBJ2-7, with 7 positions matching TRBD2. The junction had 1 base not matched to a gene; V was cut back by 0 bases and J by 1 base. The CDR3 sequence is 14 residues long. The germline V gene has CDR1 SGDLS and CDR2 YYNGEE.

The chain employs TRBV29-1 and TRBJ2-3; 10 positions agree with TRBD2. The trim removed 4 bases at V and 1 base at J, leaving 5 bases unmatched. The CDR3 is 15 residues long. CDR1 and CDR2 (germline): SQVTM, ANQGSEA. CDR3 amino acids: CSVVPSGGRTDTQYF. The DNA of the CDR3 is TGCAGCGTTGTCCCTAGCGGGGGACGCACAGATACGCAGTATTTT.

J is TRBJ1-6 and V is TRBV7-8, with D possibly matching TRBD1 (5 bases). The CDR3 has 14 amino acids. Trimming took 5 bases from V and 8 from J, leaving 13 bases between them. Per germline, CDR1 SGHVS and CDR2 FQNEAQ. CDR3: CASSRETAYSPLHF. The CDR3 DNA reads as TGTGCCAGCAGCCGAGAGACAGCCTATTCACCCCTCCACTTT.

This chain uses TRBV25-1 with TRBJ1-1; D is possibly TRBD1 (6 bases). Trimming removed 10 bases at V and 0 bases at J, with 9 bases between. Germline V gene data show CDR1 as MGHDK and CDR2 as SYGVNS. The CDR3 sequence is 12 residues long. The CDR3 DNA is TGTGCCACCGGGACACTGAACACTGAAGCTTTCTTT. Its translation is CATGTLNTEAFF.